These 15 T cell receptor beta chains were all obtained from the same sample, sequenced in a study of shared clonotypes between healthy human individuals. The repertoire was sequenced with immunoSEQ multiplex PCR; TCRdb's copy has only in-frame clones and lacks some. The sample includes around 610,000 clones, roughly 95% of them seen just once. The naive CD8 subset, CD45RO-negative cells positively selected for CCR7, excluded terminally differentiated effector memory CD45RA+ cells. Sequenced material: naive CD8+ T cells sorted from blood. The receptors shown here come from a woman aged 25 to 45 in good health.

The chain combines TRBV6-6 with TRBJ2-1, with 9 bases matching TRBD2. Losses at the gene ends were 6 bases for V and 8 bases for J; bases not matched to a gene: 8. The CDR3 has 14 residues. The germline gives CDR1 MNHNY, CDR2 SVGAGI (reference sequence). The CDR3 bases are TGTGCCAGCAGCCACCGGACTAGCGATCATGAGCAGTTCTTC. Its translation: CASSHRTSDHEQFF.

The chain has TRBV30 and TRBJ2-3; D remains unclear. CDR3 length: 10 amino acids. The germline V and J ends were trimmed by 3 bases and 2 bases, with 0 bases remaining between them. Germline CDR1 and CDR2: GTSNPN and SVGIG (reference sequence). The CDR3 DNA reads TGTGCCTGGAGCACAGATACGCAGTATTTT. Translation: CAWSTDTQYF. The complete variable domain, with remaining parts taken from reference TRBV30 and TRBJ2-3, reads SQTIHQWPATLVQPVGSPLSLECTVEGTSNPNLYWYRQAAGRGLQLLFYSVGIGQISSEVPQNLSASRPQDRQFILSSKKLLLSDSGFYLCAWSTDTQYFGPGTRLTVL.

This chain connects TRBV7-8 to TRBJ2-2; possibly TRBD2 for D (6 bases). This CDR3 region has 16 residues. The V gene's germline CDR1 is SGHVS and CDR2 FQNEAQ. The V end was cut by 0 bases, the J end by 4 bases, with 12 bases between. The CDR3 DNA follows: TGTGCCAGCAGCTTAGCGCTAGCCGGGGGCACCGGGGAGCTGTTTTTT. Translation: CASSLALAGGTGELFF.

V and J are TRBV30 and TRBJ1-1, with D possibly TRBD1 on 5 matching bases. This CDR3 region has 15 residues. The germline gives CDR1 GTSNPN, CDR2 SVGIG (reference sequence). V lost 0 bases, J lost 8 bases, and 19 bases lay in between. The CDR3 DNA reads as TGTGCCTGGAGTGTGAGCCGGGCAGGGATGACCGAAGCTTTCTTT. This sequence encodes CAWSVSRAGMTEAFF.

The chain uses TRBV13 and TRBJ1-1; D is perhaps TRBD1 (5 bases). CDR3 length: 13 amino acids. CDR1 PRHDT and CDR2 FYEKMQ come from the germline V gene (reference sequence). V lost 5 bases and J 11 bases, leaving 18 bases between the germline ends. CDR3 amino acids: CASSARDSGSAFF. CDR3 in DNA: TGTGCCAGCAGCGCCCGGGACTCGGGGTCCGCTTTCTTT.

The gene calls are TRBV5-5 and TRBJ2-2; TRBD1 matches at 9 bases. Germline V gene data show CDR1 as SGHKS and CDR2 as YYEKEE (reference sequence). Trimming removed 0 bases from V and 3 bases from J; junction bases left unmatched: 3. This CDR3 is built from 16 residues. The CDR3 nucleotides read TGTGCCAGCAGCTTGGAGGGACAGGGCTACACCGGGGAGCTGTTTTTT. Translation: CASSLEGQGYTGELFF.

This chain joins TRBV4-2 and TRBJ2-7; D may be TRBD1 (6 bases). The CDR3 covers 13 residues. CDR1 is LGHNA, CDR2 YNFKEQ, per germline. Trimming pared 3 bases from V and 7 bases from J, leaving 13 bases between. CDR3 loop: CASSQEQGWEQYF. The CDR3 coding sequence is TGTGCCAGCAGCCAGGAACAGGGTTGGGAGCAGTACTTC.

This chain joins TRBV20-1 and TRBJ2-1; D may be TRBD2 (6 bases). The germline gives CDR1 DFQATT, CDR2 SNEGSKA (reference sequence). This CDR3 spans 11 amino acids. The V gene lost 3 bases and the J gene lost 7 bases, with 7 bases spanning the gap. CDR3 amino acids: CSARAGNEQFF. DNA of the CDR3: TGCAGTGCTAGGGCGGGGAATGAGCAGTTCTTC.

V is TRBV7-1 and J is TRBJ2-7; TRBD2 matches at 13 bases. TRBV7-1 is an open reading frame, and its role is uncertain. The V segment lost 4 bases and the J segment 1 base; nucleotides outside the gene matches: 4. The CDR3 totals 16 residues. Here the CDR3 DNA reads TGTGCCAGCAGCTTAGCGGGACTAGCGGGATCCTACGAGCAGTACTTC. This sequence encodes CASSLAGLAGSYEQYF.

The V call is TRBV28, the J call TRBJ2-5; tentative D call: TRBD2 (6 bases). CDR1 and CDR2 from the germline V gene are MDHEN and SYDVKM. V lost 3 bases and J 7 bases, leaving 15 bases between the germline ends. The CDR3 totals 14 residues. The CDR3 nucleotides are TGTGCCAGCAGTTTGCAGACTAGTAGTGGGACCCAGTACTTC. Translated: CASSLQTSSGTQYF.

The gene calls are TRBV30 and TRBJ2-1; no clear D gene. CDR1 GTSNPN and CDR2 SVGIG come from the germline V gene (reference sequence). The germline V and J ends were trimmed by 4 bases and 2 bases, with 12 bases remaining between them. The CDR3 length is 14 residues. CDR3 sequence reads: CAWIEAPPYNEQFF. Here the CDR3 DNA reads TGTGCCTGGATTGAAGCTCCCCCCTACAATGAGCAGTTCTTC. The complete variable domain, with remaining parts taken from reference TRBV30 and TRBJ2-1, reads SQTIHQWPATLVQPVGSPLSLECTVEGTSNPNLYWYRQAAGRGLQLLFYSVGIGQISSEVPQNLSASRPQDRQFILSSKKLLLSDSGFYLCAWIEAPPYNEQFFGPGTRLTVL.

Only one count was recorded for this clone. This chain connects TRBV2 to TRBJ2-3; 11 bases fit TRBD2. This CDR3 region has 17 residues. Germline CDR1 reads SNHLY; CDR2 reads FYNNEI. With V trimmed by 6 bases and J by 4 bases, 12 bases remained unmatched. This CDR3 reads CASSERTSGRVSDTQYF. The CDR3 region has the DNA TGTGCCAGCAGCGAACGAACTAGCGGGAGAGTTTCAGATACGCAGTATTTT. The variable domain in full, with the rest retrieved from reference TRBV2 and TRBJ2-3, is EPEVTQTPSHQVTQMGQEVILRCVPISNHLYFYWYRQILGQKVEFLVSFYNNEISEKSEIFDDQFSVERPDGSNFTLKIRSTKLEDSAMYFCASSERTSGRVSDTQYFGPGTRLTVL.

This rearrangement joins TRBV10-3 to TRBJ2-5; D could derive from TRBD1 or TRBD2 (6 bases each). Trimming removed 8 bases at V and 4 bases at J, with 11 bases between. The CDR3 has 12 residues. CDR1 is ENHRY and CDR2 is SYGVKD in the germline V gene. The CDR3 reads CAIGGGGETQYF. In DNA form, the CDR3 reads TGTGCCATCGGCGGAGGGGGAGAGACCCAGTACTTC.

This sequence joins TRBV13 and TRBJ2-3; TRBD2 matches 8 bases. Germline CDR1 PRHDT, CDR2 FYEKMQ (reference sequence). Losses at the gene ends were 5 bases for V and 1 base for J; bases not matched to a gene: 14. CDR3 length: 18 amino acids. The CDR3 loop is CASSPGLGLPEGTDTQYF. The CDR3 DNA follows: TGTGCCAGCAGCCCGGGACTAGGACTGCCCGAGGGCACAGATACGCAGTATTTT.

The rearrangement links TRBV2 to TRBJ2-7; 9 bases are a match to TRBD1. This CDR3 spans 15 amino acids. The V gene's germline CDR1 is SNHLY and CDR2 FYNNEI. The J segment lost 0 bases and the V segment lost 7 bases, leaving 7 bases of the junction unmatched. CDR3 DNA sequence: TGTGCCAGCACCGGGACAGGGATAAACTCCTACGAGCAGTACTTC. It codes for CASTGTGINSYEQYF.